This T cell receptor beta chain was retrieved from a study of shared clonotypes between healthy human individuals. Study-level results: Naive subsets usually exceeded memory subsets in estimated richness.

With regard to this clone: What it binds is not known.

CDR1 and CDR2 from the germline V gene are LNHDA and SQIVND (reference sequence). V gave up 7 bases and J gave up 1 base; unmatched junction bases: 21. The CDR3 contains 20 residues. Original processing notes: ImmunoSEQ yielded junction-only sequences lacking quality scores, so filtering differed. Assay used: immunoSEQ multiplex PCR; TCRdb lists only in-frame clones, some missing. D and trimming come from the DNA, and the V and J calls and clone size come from that table. Of about 2.1 million clones listed, about 93% are singletons. Naive CD8 populations comprised CD45RO-negative cells positively selected for CCR7, excluding terminally differentiated effector memory CD45RA+ cells. The donor population consisted of healthy HIV-negative adults with no recent acute infections or vaccinations.

The source is a man between 18 and 29 years old in good health. Some clones in this sample may be carry-over from other donors' samples. The gene calls are TRBV19 and TRBJ1-5, with 8 positions matching TRBD1. Source material: naive CD8+ T cells from PBMCs. The CDR3 DNA sequence: TGTGCCAGTATGTCGAGCTGGACCCGGGGACAGGTCTTGAGCAATCAGCCCCAGCATTTT. This codes for CASMSSWTRGQVLSNQPQHF. The full variable domain, rest sourced from reference TRBV19 and TRBJ1-5, is DGGITQSPKYLFRKEGQNVTLSCEQNLNHDAMYWYRQDPGQGLRLIYYSQIVNDFQKGDIAEGYSVSREKKESFPLTVTSAQKNPTAFYLCASMSSWTRGQVLSNQPQHFGDGTRLSIL.